Presented here are 12 T cell receptor beta chains from one specimen sequenced in a study of chemoradiotherapy in HPV16-positive cancers. Generated by immunoSEQ multiplex PCR, the TCRdb table keeps only in-frame clones and is missing some. The top ten hold approximately 1% of the sample, which has 9,500 to 15,000 clones, roughly four fifths seen once. This specimen was taken from a patient who underwent chemoradiotherapy. These receptors all stem from a human donor with HPV-associated anogenital cancer.

V is TRBV7-6 and J is TRBJ2-7; tentatively, D is TRBD1 (6 bases). V shed 5 bases and J shed 0 bases, with 14 bases lying between them. Germline loops: CDR1 SGHVS, CDR2 FNYEAQ. The CDR3 runs 15 residues. The CDR3 DNA follows: TGTGCCAGCAGCAACGGACAGAGACACTCCTACGAGCAGTACTTC. Amino acids: CASSNGQRHSYEQYF.

The J gene is TRBJ2-5, the V gene TRBV28; D is undetermined. This CDR3 is built from 11 residues. Trimming stripped 7 bases from V and 1 base from J, with 4 bases between. Germline V gene lookup returns CDR1 MDHEN and CDR2 SYDVKM. The CDR3 sequence is CASTLQETQYF. As DNA, the CDR3 is TGTGCCAGCACCCTCCAAGAGACCCAGTACTTC.

V is TRBV19 and J is TRBJ1-6, with 7 bases that match TRBD1. There are 15 residues in the CDR3. Germline CDR1 is LNHDA and CDR2 is SQIVND (reference sequence). Trimming at V came to 4 bases and at J to 11 bases, leaving 11 bases not matched to a gene. CDR3 bases: TGTGCCAGTAGTACGCGGACAGGCGTTTGGACACCCCTCCACTTT. Its protein is CASSTRTGVWTPLHF.

The gene calls are TRBV5-4 and TRBJ2-2; 15 positions match TRBD2. The CDR3 totals 16 residues. Losses at the gene ends were 4 bases for V and 5 bases for J; bases not matched to a gene: 3. Germline V gene data show CDR1 as SGHNT and CDR2 as YYREEE (reference sequence). CDR3 sequence reads: CASSPGLAGGTGELFF. The CDR3 nucleotides are TGTGCCAGCAGCCCGGGACTAGCGGGAGGAACCGGGGAGCTGTTTTTT.

The chain links TRBV13 to TRBJ1-6; 11 bases are a match to TRBD1. Germline trimming cut 5 bases from V and 7 bases from J; bases unmatched to any gene: 7. The germline CDR1 and CDR2 sequences are PRHDT and FYEKMQ (reference sequence). The CDR3 extends over 16 amino acids. CDR3 region: CASSKPGQGGNSPLHF. CDR3 nucleotides: TGTGCCAGCAGCAAGCCGGGACAGGGGGGGAATTCACCCCTCCACTTT.

This sequence joins TRBV5-6 and TRBJ2-1, with 10 positions matching TRBD1. The CDR3 has 14 amino acids. Germline V gives CDR1 SGHDT, CDR2 YYEEEE. Trimming at V came to 2 bases and at J to 14 bases, leaving 10 bases not matched to a gene. CDR3 region: CASSFPTGGTVEFF. The CDR3 nucleotides read TGTGCCAGCAGCTTCCCGACAGGGGGCACTGTGGAGTTCTTC.

V usage is TRBV7-9 and J usage is TRBJ2-1, with no clear D. Trimming left V 1 base short and J 9 bases short, with 10 bases between. The germline V gene has CDR1 SEHNR and CDR2 FQNEAQ (reference sequence). The length of the CDR3 is 13 residues. CDR3: CASSLGDWGEQFF. The CDR3, as DNA: TGTGCCAGCAGCTTAGGGGATTGGGGTGAGCAGTTCTTC. Variable domain in full (rest from reference TRBV7-9 and TRBJ2-1): DTGVSQNPRHKITKRGQNVTFRCDPISEHNRLYWYRQTLGQGPEFLTYFQNEAQLEKSRLLSDRFSAERPKGSFSTLEIQRTEQGDSAMYLCASSLGDWGEQFFGPGTRLTVL.

The chain has TRBV5-4 and TRBJ1-2; D is perhaps TRBD1 (6 bases). Germline V gives CDR1 SGHNT, CDR2 YYREEE (reference sequence). V was shortened by 0 bases and J by 2 bases, with 8 bases between the two germline ends. This CDR3 has 14 amino acids. As DNA, the CDR3 is TGTGCCAGCAGCTTGGATCAGGGGAACTATGGCTACACCTTC. It is translated as CASSLDQGNYGYTF.

This chain joins TRBV9 and TRBJ2-3; D is uncertain. Per the germline V gene, CDR1 is SGDLS and CDR2 is YYNGEE. CDR3 size: 12 residues. Trimming took 3 bases from V and 5 from J, leaving 7 bases between them. The CDR3 DNA follows: TGTGCCAGCAGCGAATCAAGAGATACGCAGTATTTT. It is translated as CASSESRDTQYF.

This sequence joins TRBV5-4 and TRBJ2-5, with 10 nucleotides matching TRBD2. After removal of 0 bases from V and 1 base from J, the junction contained 0 bases not matched to a gene. From germline, CDR1 is SGHNT and CDR2 YYREEE (reference sequence). The CDR3 length is 15 residues. The CDR3 loop reads CASSLGTSGQETQYF. CDR3 sequence (DNA): TGTGCCAGCAGCTTGGGGACTAGCGGCCAAGAGACCCAGTACTTC.

This clone turned up a few times. This sequence joins TRBV19 and TRBJ1-5; 8 nucleotides line up with TRBD1. V was clipped by 6 bases and J by 0 bases; unmatched bases: 13. CDR3 length equals 18 residues. Germline lookup yields CDR1 LNHDA and CDR2 SQIVND (reference sequence). This CDR3 reads CASRWGPGGPYSNQPQHF. Written as DNA, the CDR3 is TGTGCCAGTAGATGGGGGCCAGGGGGCCCATATAGCAATCAGCCCCAGCATTTT. Together with reference TRBV19 and TRBJ1-5, the CDR3 gives the full variable domain: DGGITQSPKYLFRKEGQNVTLSCEQNLNHDAMYWYRQDPGQGLRLIYYSQIVNDFQKGDIAEGYSVSREKKESFPLTVTSAQKNPTAFYLCASRWGPGGPYSNQPQHFGDGTRLSIL.

This chain connects TRBV5-1 to TRBJ2-2; D gene ambiguous. Germline values: CDR1 SGHRS, CDR2 YFSETQ. The CDR3 runs 12 residues. Trimming removed 2 bases from V and 8 bases from J, with 7 bases in between. CDR3 residues: CASSLVRGELFF. DNA of the CDR3: TGCGCCAGCAGCTTAGTCCGAGGGGAGCTGTTTTTT.